Included here is one T cell receptor beta chain sequence, with context. Assay: immunoSEQ multiplex PCR; the TCRdb copy retains only in-frame clones and omits some. The data contain tens of thousands of clones, around 84% of them singletons. This entry comes from a study of T cells in localized non-small cell lung cancer. Germline V CDR1 and CDR2: SNHLY, FYNNEI. V shed 6 bases, J shed 7 bases, and the junction held 14 bases outside the gene matches. The length of the CDR3 is 17 residues. The origin of this receptor is a female donor older than 55 with stage I lung adenocarcinoma. The specimen comprised peripheral blood, sampled before any cancer treatment. The rearrangement joins TRBV2 to TRBJ2-1, with 11 bases lining up with TRBD1. CDR3 nucleotides: TGTGCCAGCAGGCCCTCTAACCGGGACAGGGGGAATAATGAGCAGTTCTTC. It translates to CASRPSNRDRGNNEQFF.